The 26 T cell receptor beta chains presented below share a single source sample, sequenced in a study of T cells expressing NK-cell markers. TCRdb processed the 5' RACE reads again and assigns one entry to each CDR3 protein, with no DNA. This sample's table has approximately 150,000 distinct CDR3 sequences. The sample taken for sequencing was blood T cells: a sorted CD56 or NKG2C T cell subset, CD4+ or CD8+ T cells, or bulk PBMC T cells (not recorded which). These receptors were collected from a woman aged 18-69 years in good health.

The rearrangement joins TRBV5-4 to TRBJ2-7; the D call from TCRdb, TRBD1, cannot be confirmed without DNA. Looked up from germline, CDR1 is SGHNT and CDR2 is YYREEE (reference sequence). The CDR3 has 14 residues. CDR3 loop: CASSFRGRPYEQYF. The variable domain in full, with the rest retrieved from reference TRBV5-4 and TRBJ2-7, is ETGVTQSPTHLIKTRGQQVTLRCSSQSGHNTVSWYQQALGQGPQFIFQYYREEENGRGNFPPRFSGLQFPNYSSELNVNALELDDSALYLCASSFRGRPYEQYFGPGTRLTVT.

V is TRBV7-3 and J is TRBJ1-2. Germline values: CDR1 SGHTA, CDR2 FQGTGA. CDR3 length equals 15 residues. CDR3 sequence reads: CASSPATLTNYGYTF.

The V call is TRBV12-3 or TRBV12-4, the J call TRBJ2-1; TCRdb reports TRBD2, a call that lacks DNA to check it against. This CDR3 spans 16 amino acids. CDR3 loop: CASSLPSGYSYNEQFF.

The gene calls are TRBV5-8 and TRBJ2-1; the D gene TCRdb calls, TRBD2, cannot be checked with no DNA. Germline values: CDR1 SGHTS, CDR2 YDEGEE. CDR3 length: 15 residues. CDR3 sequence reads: CASSSRGGAYNEQFF. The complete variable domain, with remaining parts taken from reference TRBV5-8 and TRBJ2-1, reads EAGVTQSPTHLIKTRGQQATLRCSPISGHTSVYWYQQALGLGLQFLLWYDEGEERNRGNFPPRFSGRQFPNYSSELNVNALELEDSALYLCASSSRGGAYNEQFFGPGTRLTVL.

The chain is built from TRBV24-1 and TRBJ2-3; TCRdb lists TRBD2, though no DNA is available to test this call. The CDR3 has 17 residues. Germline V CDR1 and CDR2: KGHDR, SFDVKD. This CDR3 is CATSDPGLAGETDTQYF.

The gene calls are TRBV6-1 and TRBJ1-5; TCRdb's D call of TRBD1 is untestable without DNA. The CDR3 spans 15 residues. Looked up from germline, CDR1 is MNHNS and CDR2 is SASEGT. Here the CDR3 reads CASREGTASNQPQHF.

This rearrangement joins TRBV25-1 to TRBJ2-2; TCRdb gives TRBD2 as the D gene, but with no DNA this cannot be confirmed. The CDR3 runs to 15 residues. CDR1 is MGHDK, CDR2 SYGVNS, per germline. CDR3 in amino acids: CASRTSGSNTGELFF.

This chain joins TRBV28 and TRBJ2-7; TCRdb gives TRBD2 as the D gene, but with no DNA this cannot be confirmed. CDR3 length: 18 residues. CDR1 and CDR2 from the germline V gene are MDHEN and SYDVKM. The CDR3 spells CASSFSLGVGPTPYEQYF.

The CDR3 sequence: CARSGRGLSTDTQYF. The gene calls are TRBV2 and TRBJ2-3; TCRdb gives TRBD1 as the D gene, but with no DNA this cannot be confirmed. CDR3 length equals 15 residues. From germline, CDR1 is SNHLY and CDR2 FYNNEI. Filled out from reference TRBV2 and TRBJ2-3, the complete variable domain reads EPEVTQTPSHQVTQMGQEVILRCVPISNHLYFYWYRQILGQKVEFLVSFYNNEISEKSEIFDDQFSVERPDGSNFTLKIRSTKLEDSAMYFCARSGRGLSTDTQYFGPGTRLTVL.

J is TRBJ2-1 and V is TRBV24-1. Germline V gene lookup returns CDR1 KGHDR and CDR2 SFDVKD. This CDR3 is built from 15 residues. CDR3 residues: CATSDFGVSYNEQFF.

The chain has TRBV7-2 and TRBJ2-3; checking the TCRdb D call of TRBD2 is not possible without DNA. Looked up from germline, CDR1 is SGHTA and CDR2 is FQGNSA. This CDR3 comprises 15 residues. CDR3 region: CASSLAGGSSRTQYF. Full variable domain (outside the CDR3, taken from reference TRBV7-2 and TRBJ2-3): GAGVSQSPSNKVTEKGKDVELRCDPISGHTALYWYRQSLGQGLEFLIYFQGNSAPDKSGLPSDRFSAERTGGSVSTLTIQRTQQEDSAVYLCASSLAGGSSRTQYFGPGTRLTVL.

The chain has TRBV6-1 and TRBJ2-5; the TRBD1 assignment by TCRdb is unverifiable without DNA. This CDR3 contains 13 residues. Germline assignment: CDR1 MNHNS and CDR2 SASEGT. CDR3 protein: CASRQGREETQYF.

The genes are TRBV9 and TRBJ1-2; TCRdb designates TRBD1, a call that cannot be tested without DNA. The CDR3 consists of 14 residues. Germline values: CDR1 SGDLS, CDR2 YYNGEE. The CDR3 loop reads CASSAPSGAYGYTF.

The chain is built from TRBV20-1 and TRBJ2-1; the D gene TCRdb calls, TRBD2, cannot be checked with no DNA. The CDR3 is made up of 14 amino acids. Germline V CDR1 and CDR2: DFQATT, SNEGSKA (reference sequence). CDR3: CSASDSSRGNEQFF.

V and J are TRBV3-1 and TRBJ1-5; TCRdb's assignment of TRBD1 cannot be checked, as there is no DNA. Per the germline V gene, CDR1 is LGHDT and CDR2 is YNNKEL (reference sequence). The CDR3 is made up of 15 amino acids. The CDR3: CASSAGQISNQPQHF. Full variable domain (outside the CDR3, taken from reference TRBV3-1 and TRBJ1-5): DTAVSQTPKYLVTQMGNDKSIKCEQNLGHDTMYWYKQDSKKFLKIMFSYNNKELIINETVPNRFSPKSPDKAHLNLHINSLELGDSAVYFCASSAGQISNQPQHFGDGTRLSIL.

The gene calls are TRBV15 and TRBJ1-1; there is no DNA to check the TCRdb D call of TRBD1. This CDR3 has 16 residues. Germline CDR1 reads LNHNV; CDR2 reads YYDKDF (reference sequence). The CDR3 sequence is CATSTLSFGGRTEAFF.

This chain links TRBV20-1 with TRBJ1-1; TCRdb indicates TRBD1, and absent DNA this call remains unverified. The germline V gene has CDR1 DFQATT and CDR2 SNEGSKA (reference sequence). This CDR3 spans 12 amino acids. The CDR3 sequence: CSATRNRGEAFF.

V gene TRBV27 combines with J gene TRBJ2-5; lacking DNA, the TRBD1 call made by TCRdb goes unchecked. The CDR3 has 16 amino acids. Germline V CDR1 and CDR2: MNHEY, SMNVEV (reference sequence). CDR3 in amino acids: CASSAIQGSGQETQYF.

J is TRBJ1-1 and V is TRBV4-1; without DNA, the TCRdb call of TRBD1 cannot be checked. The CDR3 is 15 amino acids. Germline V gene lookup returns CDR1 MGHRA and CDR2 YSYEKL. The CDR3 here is CASSHRGTVATEAFF.

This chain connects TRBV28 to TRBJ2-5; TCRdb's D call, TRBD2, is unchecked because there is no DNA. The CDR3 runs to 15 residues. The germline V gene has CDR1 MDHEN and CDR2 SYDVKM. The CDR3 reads CASSSLTEGGETQYF.

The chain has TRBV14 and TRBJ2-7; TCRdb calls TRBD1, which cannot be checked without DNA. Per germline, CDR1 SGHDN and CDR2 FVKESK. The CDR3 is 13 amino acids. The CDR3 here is CASSPRTGYEQYF.

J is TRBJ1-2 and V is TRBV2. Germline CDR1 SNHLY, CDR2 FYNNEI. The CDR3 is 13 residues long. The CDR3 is CASSDGRRFGYTF.

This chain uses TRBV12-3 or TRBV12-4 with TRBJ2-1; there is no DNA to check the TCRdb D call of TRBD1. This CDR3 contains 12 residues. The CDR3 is CASSADSREQFF.

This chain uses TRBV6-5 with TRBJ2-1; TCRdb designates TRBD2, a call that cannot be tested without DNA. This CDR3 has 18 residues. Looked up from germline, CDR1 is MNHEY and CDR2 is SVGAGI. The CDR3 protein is CASSLGTSALSSYNEQFF.

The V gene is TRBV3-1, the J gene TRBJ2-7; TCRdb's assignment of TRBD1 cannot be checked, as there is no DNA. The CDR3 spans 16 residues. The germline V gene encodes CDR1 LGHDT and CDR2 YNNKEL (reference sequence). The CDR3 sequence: CASSQGQFLSSYEQYF.

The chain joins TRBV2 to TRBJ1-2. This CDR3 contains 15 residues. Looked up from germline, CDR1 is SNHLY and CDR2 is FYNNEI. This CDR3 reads CASSEGGSPYYGYTF.